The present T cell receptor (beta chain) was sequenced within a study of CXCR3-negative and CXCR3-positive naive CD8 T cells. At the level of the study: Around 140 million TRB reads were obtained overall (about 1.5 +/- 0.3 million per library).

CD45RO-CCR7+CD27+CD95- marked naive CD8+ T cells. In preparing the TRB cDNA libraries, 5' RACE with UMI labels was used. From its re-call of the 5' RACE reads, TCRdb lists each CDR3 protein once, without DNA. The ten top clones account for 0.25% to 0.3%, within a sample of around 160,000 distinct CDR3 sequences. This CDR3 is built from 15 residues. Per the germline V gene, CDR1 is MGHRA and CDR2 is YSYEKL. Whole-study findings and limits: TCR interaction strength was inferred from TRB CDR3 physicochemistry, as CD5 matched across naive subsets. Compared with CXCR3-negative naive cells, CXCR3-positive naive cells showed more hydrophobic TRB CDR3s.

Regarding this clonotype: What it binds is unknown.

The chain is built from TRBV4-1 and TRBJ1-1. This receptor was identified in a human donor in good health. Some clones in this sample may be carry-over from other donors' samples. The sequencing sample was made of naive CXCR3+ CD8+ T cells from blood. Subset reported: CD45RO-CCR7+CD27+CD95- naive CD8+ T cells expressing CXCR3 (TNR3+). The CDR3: CASSQEADSNTEAFF.